The clone carrying this T cell receptor (beta chain) was observed at least ten times. Its antigen remains unknown. The data belong to a study of T cells in Graves' hyperthyroidism and ophthalmopathy. Overall study findings and caveats: Most clonotypes expanded in thyroid above 0.001 were likewise present in blood. Ophthalmopathy was identified by the model a median around 6 months ahead of onset. A model of 13 V-J features distinguished ophthalmopathy from stable hyperthyroidism.

V lost 8 bases and J 4 bases, leaving 18 bases between the germline ends. The CDR3 runs 15 residues. Template material for amplifying TCR beta CDR3 regions consisted of RNA transcripts. HTBI primers were employed in a first-round RT-PCR of the TCR CDR3. TCRdb re-called the multiplex PCR reads through MiXCR, storing one row per CDR3 protein. Among about 410,000 distinct CDR3 sequences, about 14% were seen once, and the ten largest hold around 14%. Clinical symptoms, serum thyroxine, TRAb, thyroid ultrasound and orbital computed tomography established diagnosis. Material for sequencing was blood. The chain is built from TRBV12-3 or TRBV12-4 and TRBJ2-1; the D gene is possibly TRBD2 (6 bases). This TCR came from a man younger than 35 with Graves' ophthalmopathy. The CDR3 DNA sequence: TGTGCCAGCGGCCCCTCAGGCGGGATATACAATGAGCAGTTCTTC. Residues: CASGPSGGIYNEQFF.